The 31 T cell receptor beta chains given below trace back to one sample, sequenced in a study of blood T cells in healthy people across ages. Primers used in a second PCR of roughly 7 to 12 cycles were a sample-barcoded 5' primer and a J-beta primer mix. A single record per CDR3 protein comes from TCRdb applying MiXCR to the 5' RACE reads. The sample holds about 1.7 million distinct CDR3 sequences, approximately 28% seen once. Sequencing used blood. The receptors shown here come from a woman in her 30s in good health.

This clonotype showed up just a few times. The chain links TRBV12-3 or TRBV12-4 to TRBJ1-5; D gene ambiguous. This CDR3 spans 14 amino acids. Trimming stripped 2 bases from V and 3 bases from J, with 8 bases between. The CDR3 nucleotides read TGTGCCAGCAGTTTATACAGCCCCAATCAGCCCCAGCATTTT. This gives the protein CASSLYSPNQPQHF.

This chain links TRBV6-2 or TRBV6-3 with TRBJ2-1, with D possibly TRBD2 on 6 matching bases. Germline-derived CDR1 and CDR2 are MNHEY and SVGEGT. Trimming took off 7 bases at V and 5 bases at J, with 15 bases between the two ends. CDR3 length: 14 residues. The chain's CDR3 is CASTRAGRNNEQFF. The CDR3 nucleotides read TGTGCCAGCACTCGGGCGGGAAGGAACAATGAGCAGTTCTTC.

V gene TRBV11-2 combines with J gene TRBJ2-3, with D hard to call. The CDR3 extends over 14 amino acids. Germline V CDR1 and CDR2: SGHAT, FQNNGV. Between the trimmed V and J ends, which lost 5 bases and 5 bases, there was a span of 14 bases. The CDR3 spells CASSPASAGDTQYF. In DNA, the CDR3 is TGTGCCAGCAGCCCTGCAAGCGCTGGAGATACGCAGTATTTT.

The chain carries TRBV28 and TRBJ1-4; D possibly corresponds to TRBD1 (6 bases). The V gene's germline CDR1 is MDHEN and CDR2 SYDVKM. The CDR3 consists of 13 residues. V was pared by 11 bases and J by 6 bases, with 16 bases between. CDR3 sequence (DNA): TGTGCCGGCACAGGGTTTGGCTATGAAAAACTGTTTTTT. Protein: CAGTGFGYEKLFF.

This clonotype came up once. The CDR3 DNA reads as TGTGCCAGCAGCTTATGGGATTCCTCTGGAAACACCATATATTTT. Encoded protein: CASSLWDSSGNTIYF. V gene TRBV7-2 combines with J gene TRBJ1-3, with D unresolved. Germline V gene data show CDR1 as SGHTA and CDR2 as FQGNSA. The ends were cut back, 2 bases at V and 0 bases at J, with 8 bases in the middle. This CDR3 contains 15 residues.

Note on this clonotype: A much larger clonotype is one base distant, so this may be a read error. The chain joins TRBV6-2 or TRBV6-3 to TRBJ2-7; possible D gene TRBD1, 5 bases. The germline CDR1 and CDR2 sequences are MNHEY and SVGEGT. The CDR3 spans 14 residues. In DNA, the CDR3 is TGTGTCAGCAGTTACTCAGGGCATTCGGATGAGCAGTACTTC. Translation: CVSSYSGHSDEQYF.

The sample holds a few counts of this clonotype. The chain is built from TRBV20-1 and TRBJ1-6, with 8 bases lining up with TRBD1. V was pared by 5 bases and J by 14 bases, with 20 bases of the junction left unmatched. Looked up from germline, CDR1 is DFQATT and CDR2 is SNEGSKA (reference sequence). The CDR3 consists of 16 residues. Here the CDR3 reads CSAGDPRDRGQMTLHF. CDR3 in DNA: TGCAGTGCTGGCGACCCCCGCGACAGGGGTCAAATGACCCTCCACTTT.

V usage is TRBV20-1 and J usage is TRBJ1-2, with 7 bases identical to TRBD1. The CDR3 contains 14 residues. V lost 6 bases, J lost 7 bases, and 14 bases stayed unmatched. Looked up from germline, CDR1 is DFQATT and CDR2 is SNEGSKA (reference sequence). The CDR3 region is CSAHPGQSIGGYTF. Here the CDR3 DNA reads TGCAGTGCCCACCCGGGACAGAGCATCGGTGGCTACACCTTC.

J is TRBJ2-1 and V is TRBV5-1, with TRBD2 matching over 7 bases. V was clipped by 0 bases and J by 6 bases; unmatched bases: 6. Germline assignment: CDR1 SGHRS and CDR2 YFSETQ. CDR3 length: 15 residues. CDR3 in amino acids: CASSLGGGLRNEQFF. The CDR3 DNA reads TGCGCCAGCAGCTTGGGCGGGGGTCTCCGCAATGAGCAGTTCTTC.

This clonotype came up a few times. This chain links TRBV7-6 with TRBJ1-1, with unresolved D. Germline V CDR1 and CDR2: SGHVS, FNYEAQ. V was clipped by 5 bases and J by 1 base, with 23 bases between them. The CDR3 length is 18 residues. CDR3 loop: CASSRHIKTGLRNTEAFF. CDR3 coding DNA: TGTGCCAGCAGCCGCCACATTAAGACGGGCTTGAGGAACACTGAAGCTTTCTTT.

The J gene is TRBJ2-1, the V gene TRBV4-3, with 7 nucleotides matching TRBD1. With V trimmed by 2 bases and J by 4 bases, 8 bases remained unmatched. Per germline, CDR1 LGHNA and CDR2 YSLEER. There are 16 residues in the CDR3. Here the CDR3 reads CASSQLKTGRYNEQFF. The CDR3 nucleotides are TGCGCCAGCAGCCAACTAAAGACAGGGCGATACAATGAGCAGTTCTTC.

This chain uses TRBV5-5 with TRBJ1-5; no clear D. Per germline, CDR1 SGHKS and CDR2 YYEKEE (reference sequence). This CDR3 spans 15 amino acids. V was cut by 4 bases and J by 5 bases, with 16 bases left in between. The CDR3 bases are TGTGCCAGCAGCCCCTTGTCAGGTCCCGATCAGCCCCAGCATTTT. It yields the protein CASSPLSGPDQPQHF.

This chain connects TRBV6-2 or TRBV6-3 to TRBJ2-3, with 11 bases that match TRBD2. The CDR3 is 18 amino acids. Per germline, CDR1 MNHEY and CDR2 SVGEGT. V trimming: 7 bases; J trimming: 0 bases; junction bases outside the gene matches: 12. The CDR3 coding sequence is TGTGCCAGCAATCTGACTAGCGGGGCCTCTCCTAGCACAGATACGCAGTATTTT. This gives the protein CASNLTSGASPSTDTQYF.

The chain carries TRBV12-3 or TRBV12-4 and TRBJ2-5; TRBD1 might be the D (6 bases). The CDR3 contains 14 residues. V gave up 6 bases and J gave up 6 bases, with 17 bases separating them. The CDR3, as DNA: TGTGCCAGCAGGTTCGAGGGGGTCCGGCAGACCCAGTACTTC. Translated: CASRFEGVRQTQYF.

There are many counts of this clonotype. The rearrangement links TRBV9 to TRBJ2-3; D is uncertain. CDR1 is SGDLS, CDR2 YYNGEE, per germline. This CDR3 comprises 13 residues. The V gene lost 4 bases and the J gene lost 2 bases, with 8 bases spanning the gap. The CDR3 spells CASSQEFTDTQYF. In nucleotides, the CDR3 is TGTGCCAGCAGCCAAGAGTTCACAGATACGCAGTATTTT.

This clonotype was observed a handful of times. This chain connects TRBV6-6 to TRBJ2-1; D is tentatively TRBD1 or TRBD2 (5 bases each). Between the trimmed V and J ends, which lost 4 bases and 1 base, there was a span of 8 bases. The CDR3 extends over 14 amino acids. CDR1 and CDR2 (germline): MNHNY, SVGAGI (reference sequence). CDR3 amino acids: CASSWDQSYNEQFF. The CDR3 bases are TGTGCCAGCAGTTGGGACCAATCCTACAATGAGCAGTTCTTC.

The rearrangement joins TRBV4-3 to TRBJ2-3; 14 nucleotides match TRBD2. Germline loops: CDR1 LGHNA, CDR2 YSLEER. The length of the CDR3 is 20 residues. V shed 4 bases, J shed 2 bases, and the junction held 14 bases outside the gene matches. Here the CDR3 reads CASSRIEPGTSGSITDTQYF. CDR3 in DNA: TGCGCCAGCAGCCGGATAGAACCCGGGACTAGCGGGAGTATCACAGATACGCAGTATTTT.

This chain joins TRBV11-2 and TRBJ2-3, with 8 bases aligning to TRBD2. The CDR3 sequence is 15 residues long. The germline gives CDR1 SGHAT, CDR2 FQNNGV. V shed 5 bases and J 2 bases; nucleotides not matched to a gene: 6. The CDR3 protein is CASSRCSGNTDTQYF. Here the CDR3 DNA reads TGTGCCAGCAGCCGATGTAGCGGGAACACAGATACGCAGTATTTT.

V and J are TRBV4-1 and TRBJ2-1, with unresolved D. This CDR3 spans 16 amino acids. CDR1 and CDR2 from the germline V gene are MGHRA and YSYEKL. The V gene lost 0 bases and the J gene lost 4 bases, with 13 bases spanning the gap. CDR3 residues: CASSQDNSRRYNEQFF. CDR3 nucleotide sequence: TGCGCCAGCAGCCAAGACAACAGCCGAAGGTACAATGAGCAGTTCTTC.

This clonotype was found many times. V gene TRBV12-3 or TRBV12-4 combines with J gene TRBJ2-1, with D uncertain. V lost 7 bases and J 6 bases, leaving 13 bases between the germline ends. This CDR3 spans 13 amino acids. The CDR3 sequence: CASTIGWTNEQFF. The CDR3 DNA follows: TGTGCCAGCACCATCGGCTGGACCAATGAGCAGTTCTTC.

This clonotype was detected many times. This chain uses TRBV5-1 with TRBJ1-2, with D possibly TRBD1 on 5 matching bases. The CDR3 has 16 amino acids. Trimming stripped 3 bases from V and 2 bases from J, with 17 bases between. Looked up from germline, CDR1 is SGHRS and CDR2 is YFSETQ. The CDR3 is CASSSVDGTENYGYTF. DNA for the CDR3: TGCGCCAGCAGCTCCGTAGACGGGACTGAAAACTATGGCTACACCTTC. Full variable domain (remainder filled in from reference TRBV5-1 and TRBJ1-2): KAGVTQTPRYLIKTRGQQVTLSCSPISGHRSVSWYQQTPGQGLQFLFEYFSETQRNKGNFPGRFSGRQFSNSRSEMNVSTLELGDSALYLCASSSVDGTENYGYTFGSGTRLTVV.

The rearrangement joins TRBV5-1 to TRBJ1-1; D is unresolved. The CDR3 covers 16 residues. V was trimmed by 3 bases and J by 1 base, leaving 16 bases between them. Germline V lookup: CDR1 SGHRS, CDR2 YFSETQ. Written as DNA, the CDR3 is TGCGCCAGCAGCTCCCAATACAGCAACAAGAACACTGAAGCTTTCTTT. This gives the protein CASSSQYSNKNTEAFF.

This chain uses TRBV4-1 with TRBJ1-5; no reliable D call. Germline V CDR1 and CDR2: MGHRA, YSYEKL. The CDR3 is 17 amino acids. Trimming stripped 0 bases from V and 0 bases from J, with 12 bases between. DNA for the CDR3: TGCGCCAGCAGCCAAGATCCGGTGAGCCATAGCAATCAGCCCCAGCATTTT. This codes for CASSQDPVSHSNQPQHF.

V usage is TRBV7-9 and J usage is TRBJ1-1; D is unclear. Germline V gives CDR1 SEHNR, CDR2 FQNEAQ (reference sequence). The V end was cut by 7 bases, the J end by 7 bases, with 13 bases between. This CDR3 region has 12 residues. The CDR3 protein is CASTLVGFEAFF. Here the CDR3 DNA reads TGTGCCAGCACCCTGGTAGGGTTTGAAGCTTTCTTT.

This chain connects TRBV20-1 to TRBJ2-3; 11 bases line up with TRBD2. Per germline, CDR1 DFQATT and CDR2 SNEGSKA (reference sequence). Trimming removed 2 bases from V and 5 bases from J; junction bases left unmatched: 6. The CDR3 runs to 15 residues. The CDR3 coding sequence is TGCAGTGCTAGACTTAGCGGGGGGGATGAAGATACGCAGTATTTT. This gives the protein CSARLSGGDEDTQYF.

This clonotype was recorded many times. The DNA for the CDR3 is TGTGCCAGCAGCCAACAAGGGGAAAACATTCAGTACTTC. The encoded protein is CASSQQGENIQYF. The rearrangement joins TRBV3-1 to TRBJ2-4, with D tentatively TRBD1 (5 bases). CDR1 is LGHDT, CDR2 YNNKEL, per germline (reference sequence). The CDR3 is 13 residues long. V was shortened by 2 bases and J by 5 bases, with 7 bases between the two germline ends.

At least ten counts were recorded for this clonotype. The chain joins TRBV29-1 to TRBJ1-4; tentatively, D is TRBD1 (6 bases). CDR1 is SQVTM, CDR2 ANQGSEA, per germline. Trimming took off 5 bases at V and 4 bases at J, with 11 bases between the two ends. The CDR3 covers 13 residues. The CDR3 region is CSVHRDINEKLFF. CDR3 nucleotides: TGCAGCGTTCACAGGGATATTAATGAAAAACTGTTTTTT.

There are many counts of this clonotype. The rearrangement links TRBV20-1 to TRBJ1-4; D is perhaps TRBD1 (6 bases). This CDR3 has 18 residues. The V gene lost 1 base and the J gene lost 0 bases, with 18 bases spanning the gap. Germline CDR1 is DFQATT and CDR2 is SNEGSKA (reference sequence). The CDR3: CSARGTGSGVPTNEKLFF. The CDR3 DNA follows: TGCAGTGCTAGAGGGACGGGATCAGGGGTCCCAACTAATGAAAAACTGTTTTTT.

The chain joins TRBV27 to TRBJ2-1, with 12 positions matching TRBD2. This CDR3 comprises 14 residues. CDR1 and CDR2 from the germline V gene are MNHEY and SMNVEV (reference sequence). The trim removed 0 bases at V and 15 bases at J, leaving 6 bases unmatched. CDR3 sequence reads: CASSLSTSGSFRFF. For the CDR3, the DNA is TGTGCCAGCAGTTTATCGACTAGCGGGAGTTTTCGGTTCTTC.

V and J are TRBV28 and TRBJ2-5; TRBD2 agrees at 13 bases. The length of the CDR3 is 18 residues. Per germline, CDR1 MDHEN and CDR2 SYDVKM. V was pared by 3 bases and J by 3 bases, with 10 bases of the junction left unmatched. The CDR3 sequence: CASSFTSGGATRKETQYF. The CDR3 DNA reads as TGTGCCAGCAGTTTTACTAGCGGGGGGGCCACGAGGAAAGAGACCCAGTACTTC.

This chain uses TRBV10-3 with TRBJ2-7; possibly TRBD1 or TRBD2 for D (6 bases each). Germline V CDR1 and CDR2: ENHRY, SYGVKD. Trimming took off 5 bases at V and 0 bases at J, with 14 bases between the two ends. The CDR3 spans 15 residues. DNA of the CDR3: TGTGCCATCAGTACAAATGGAGGGGGCTCCTACGAGCAGTACTTC. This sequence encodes CAISTNGGGSYEQYF.